This entry features one TCR beta chain sequence. Trimming at V came to 1 base and at J to 5 bases, leaving 5 bases not matched to a gene. This CDR3 has 16 amino acids. Germline V CDR1 and CDR2: SGDLS, YYNGEE. This specimen belongs to a study of cytomegalovirus exposure and HLA in healthy donors. With 60 Vbeta and 13 Jbeta primers, the PCR was carried out. TCRdb's table, derived via immunoSEQ multiplex PCR, lists solely in-frame clones and lacks some. The table shows 85,000 to 100,000 clones, with roughly 69% occurring only once. Specimen: PBMCs. The chain employs TRBV9 and TRBJ2-2; 10 bases match TRBD2. The clonotype originates from a man aged 50 to 59 in good health and CMV-seronegative. Here the CDR3 reads CASSVSGGVRTGELFF. The CDR3 nucleotides are TGTGCCAGCAGCGTAAGCGGGGGGGTGAGGACCGGGGAGCTGTTTTTT.